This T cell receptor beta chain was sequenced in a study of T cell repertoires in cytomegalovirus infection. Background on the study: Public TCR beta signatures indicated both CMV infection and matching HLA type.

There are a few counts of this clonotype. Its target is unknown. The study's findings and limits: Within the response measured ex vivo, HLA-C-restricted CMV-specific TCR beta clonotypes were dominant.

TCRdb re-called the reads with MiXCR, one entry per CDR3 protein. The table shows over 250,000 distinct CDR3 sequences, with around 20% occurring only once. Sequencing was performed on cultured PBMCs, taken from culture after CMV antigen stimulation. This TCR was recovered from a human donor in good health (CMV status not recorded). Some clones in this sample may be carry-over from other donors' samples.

The CDR3 here is CASSPGQQNTIYF. CDR3 in DNA: TGTGCCAGCTCACCCGGACAGCAAAACACCATATATTTT. The rearrangement uses TRBV18 and TRBJ1-3; weak D call: TRBD1 (6 bases). The CDR3 length is 13 residues. Germline CDR1 and CDR2: KGHSH and LQKENI. With 3 bases removed from V and 6 bases from J, the gap between germline ends came to 9 bases.